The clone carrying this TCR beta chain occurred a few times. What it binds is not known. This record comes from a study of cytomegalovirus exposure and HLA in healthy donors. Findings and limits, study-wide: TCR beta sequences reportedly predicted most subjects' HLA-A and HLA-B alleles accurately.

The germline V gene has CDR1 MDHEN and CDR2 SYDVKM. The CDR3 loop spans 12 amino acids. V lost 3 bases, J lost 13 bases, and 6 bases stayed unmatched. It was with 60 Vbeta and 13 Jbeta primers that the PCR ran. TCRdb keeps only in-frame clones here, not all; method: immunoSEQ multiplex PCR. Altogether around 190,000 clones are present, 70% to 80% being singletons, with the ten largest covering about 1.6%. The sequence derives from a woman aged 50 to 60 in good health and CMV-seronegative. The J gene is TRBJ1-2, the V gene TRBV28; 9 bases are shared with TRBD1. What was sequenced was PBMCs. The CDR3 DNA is TGTGCCAGCAGTTTTGGGACAGGGCATGGCACCTTC. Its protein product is CASSFGTGHGTF.